This passage covers 19 T cell receptor beta chains from one sample sequenced in a study of shared T cell receptors in the human thymus. This table comes from immunoSEQ multiplex PCR, and its TCRdb copy is limited to in-frame clones, with some not included. The sample includes about 540,000 clones, about 80% of them seen just once. A further study also used this sample, focusing on human thymus T cells.

What was sequenced was thymocytes. The receptor source for this set is a boy under two years old with a congenital heart defect.

V usage is TRBV11-2 and J usage is TRBJ1-6; 11 bases are a match to TRBD1. Germline V lookup: CDR1 SGHAT, CDR2 FQNNGV. V was clipped by 10 bases and J by 0 bases; unmatched bases: 8. CDR3 length: 17 residues. The CDR3 here is CATQRGQGDSYNSPLHF. CDR3 nucleotides: TGTGCCACCCAAAGGGGACAGGGGGACTCCTATAATTCACCCCTCCACTTT.

The V and J genes are TRBV5-4 and TRBJ2-7; maybe TRBD2 (6 bases). The V end was cut by 4 bases, the J end by 3 bases, with 14 bases between. The CDR3 spans 14 residues. CDR1 SGHNT and CDR2 YYREEE come from the germline V gene (reference sequence). CDR3 in DNA: TGTGCCAGCAGCCCGACCGGGAGTAGCTACGAGCAGTACTTC. It translates to CASSPTGSSYEQYF. The full variable domain, in which reference TRBV5-4 and TRBJ2-7 provide the parts outside the CDR3, is ETGVTQSPTHLIKTRGQQVTLRCSSQSGHNTVSWYQQALGQGPQFIFQYYREEENGRGNFPPRFSGLQFPNYSSELNVNALELDDSALYLCASSPTGSSYEQYFGPGTRLTVT.

The chain recombines TRBV6-1 with TRBJ1-2; perhaps TRBD1 as D (5 bases). Germline CDR1 MNHNS, CDR2 SASEGT. With 6 bases removed from V and 8 bases from J, the gap between germline ends came to 16 bases. CDR3 length: 13 residues. In DNA, the CDR3 is TGTGCCAGCAGACGGTCGGGAGGGGAAGGCTACACCTTC. It specifies CASRRSGGEGYTF.

This chain joins TRBV4-3 and TRBJ2-1; perhaps TRBD2 as D (6 bases). Germline CDR1 reads LGHNA; CDR2 reads YSLEER. This CDR3 contains 14 residues. Trimming removed 6 bases at V and 4 bases at J, with 13 bases between. CDR3 DNA sequence: TGCGCCAGCAGTCCGTCGGGACTTTACAATGAGCAGTTCTTC. This gives the protein CASSPSGLYNEQFF.

This clone has a handful of counts. J is TRBJ1-4 and V is TRBV29-1, with TRBD1 identical over 12 bases. CDR1 and CDR2 from the germline V gene are SQVTM and ANQGSEA. V lost 8 bases and J lost 7; bases outside the gene matches: 17. The CDR3 runs to 17 residues. The CDR3: CSTPMRPGQGAGEKLFF. The CDR3 DNA follows: TGCAGCACTCCAATGCGCCCGGGACAGGGGGCTGGTGAAAAACTGTTTTTT. Full variable domain (remainder filled in from reference TRBV29-1 and TRBJ1-4): SAVISQKPSRDICQRGTSLTIQCQVDSQVTMMFWYRQQPGQSLTLIATANQGSEATYESGFVIDKFPISRPNLTFSTLTVSNMSPEDSSIYLCSTPMRPGQGAGEKLFFGSGTQLSVL.

J is TRBJ2-5 and V is TRBV4-3, with D possibly TRBD2 on 6 matching bases. Germline V gene lookup returns CDR1 LGHNA and CDR2 YSLEER. This CDR3 comprises 16 residues. Trimming took 1 base from V and 2 from J, leaving 14 bases between them. CDR3 protein: CASSQGTGLPQETQYF. Written as DNA, the CDR3 is TGCGCCAGCAGCCAAGGTACGGGACTCCCTCAAGAGACCCAGTACTTC.

The V and J genes are TRBV6-1 and TRBJ2-7; no firm D call. This CDR3 has 15 residues. With 2 bases removed from V and 5 bases from J, the gap between germline ends came to 16 bases. Germline CDR1 reads MNHNS; CDR2 reads SASEGT. The chain's CDR3 is CASSEKVERTDEQYF. DNA of the CDR3: TGTGCCAGCAGTGAAAAAGTTGAGAGAACCGACGAGCAGTACTTC.

The V call is TRBV11-3, the J call TRBJ2-1, with 7 positions matching TRBD2. The CDR3 is 16 residues long. The trim removed 4 bases at V and 7 bases at J, leaving 13 bases unmatched. CDR1 and CDR2 (germline): SGHNT, YENEEA. Here the CDR3 reads CASSSCPPPAGNEQFF. The CDR3, as DNA: TGTGCCAGCAGCTCGTGCCCCCCTCCAGCGGGAAATGAGCAGTTCTTC. Together with reference TRBV11-3 and TRBJ2-1, the CDR3 gives the full variable domain: EAGVVQSPRYKIIEKKQPVAFWCNPISGHNTLYWYLQNLGQGPELLIRYENEEAVDDSQLPKDRFSAERLKGVDSTLKIQPAELGDSAVYLCASSSCPPPAGNEQFFGPGTRLTVL.

There are a few counts of this clone. The genes are TRBV11-2 and TRBJ2-7; 8 bases are a match to TRBD1. V shed 3 bases, J shed 2 bases, and the junction held 6 bases outside the gene matches. The CDR3 length is 15 residues. In germline, CDR1 is SGHAT, CDR2 FQNNGV. This CDR3 is CASSLKVDRAYEQYF. The CDR3 region has the DNA TGTGCCAGCAGCTTGAAGGTGGACAGGGCCTACGAGCAGTACTTC. The whole variable domain, filled in from reference TRBV11-2 and TRBJ2-7, reads EAGVAQSPRYKIIEKRQSVAFWCNPISGHATLYWYQQILGQGPKLLIQFQNNGVVDDSQLPKDRFSAERLKGVDSTLKIQPAKLEDSAVYLCASSLKVDRAYEQYFGPGTRLTVT.

V and J are TRBV25-1 and TRBJ2-6; no clear D. Germline CDR1 and CDR2: MGHDK and SYGVNS. The CDR3 consists of 15 residues. The V and J ends lost 8 bases and 0 bases respectively, with 11 bases between them. CDR3: CASGQAHSGANVLTF. For the CDR3, the DNA is TGTGCCAGCGGGCAAGCCCACTCTGGGGCCAACGTCCTGACTTTC.

V and J are TRBV7-7 and TRBJ2-7, with 8 bases fitting TRBD2. Germline CDR1 reads SSHAT; CDR2 reads FNYEAQ (reference sequence). After removal of 10 bases from V and 1 base from J, the junction contained 9 bases not matched to a gene. The CDR3 totals 14 residues. In nucleotides, the CDR3 is TGTGCCACCTCCTTAGGCGGGAGGTCCTACGAGCAGTACTTC. This encodes CATSLGGRSYEQYF.

The chain links TRBV7-2 to TRBJ1-2; 7 nucleotides line up with TRBD1. The CDR3 totals 17 residues. CDR1 and CDR2 (germline): SGHTA, FQGNSA. J was trimmed by 4 bases and V by 2 bases; bases with no gene match: 13. CDR3 sequence reads: CASSLLQDRSGSYGYTF. The DNA for the CDR3 is TGTGCCAGCAGCTTACTCCAGGACAGGTCCGGGTCCTATGGCTACACCTTC.

The genes are TRBV30 and TRBJ1-2, with 7 bases aligning to TRBD1. Germline loops: CDR1 GTSNPN, CDR2 SVGIG (reference sequence). V lost 8 bases, J lost 4 bases, and 7 bases stayed unmatched. CDR3 length: 12 residues. The CDR3 nucleotides read TGTGCCGGACCCGACAGGGCCTATGGCTACACCTTC. It is translated as CAGPDRAYGYTF.

The chain is built from TRBV15 and TRBJ2-1; 9 bases are a match to TRBD1. The germline V gene encodes CDR1 LNHNV and CDR2 YYDKDF (reference sequence). The ends lost 8 bases at V and 9 bases at J; junction bases unmatched: 8. The CDR3 runs to 13 residues. The CDR3 bases are TGTGCCACCCAGCAAGGACAGGGGTGTGAGCAGTTCTTC. This sequence encodes CATQQGQGCEQFF.

The chain recombines TRBV6-4 with TRBJ2-7; weak D call: TRBD2 (6 bases). Germline lookup yields CDR1 MRHNA and CDR2 SNTAGT. V dropped 0 bases and J dropped 6 bases, with 9 bases sitting between them. This CDR3 is 13 amino acids long. The CDR3 DNA is TGTGCCAGCAGTGACTCGGGGGGTGGCGAGCAGTACTTC. Protein product: CASSDSGGGEQYF.

J is TRBJ2-1 and V is TRBV9; TRBD2 matches 8 bases. The germline V gene encodes CDR1 SGDLS and CDR2 YYNGEE. After removal of 4 bases from V and 2 bases from J, the junction contained 2 bases not matched to a gene. The CDR3 has 14 residues. CDR3 sequence (DNA): TGTGCCAGCAGCCGGGAGGGCCCCTACAATGAGCAGTTCTTC. Translating gives CASSREGPYNEQFF.

The rearrangement links TRBV4-3 to TRBJ2-1, with D maybe TRBD2 (6 bases). This CDR3 is 16 amino acids long. Trimming removed 4 bases at V and 3 bases at J, with 16 bases between. CDR1 and CDR2 from the germline V gene are LGHNA and YSLEER. The CDR3 is CASSRRAGLCYNEQFF. The CDR3 DNA reads TGCGCCAGCAGCCGCAGGGCGGGACTCTGCTACAATGAGCAGTTCTTC.

V usage is TRBV6-7 and J usage is TRBJ2-5; 8 bases are shared with TRBD1. TRBV6-7 is flagged as an ORF with uncertain function. With V trimmed by 9 bases and J by 0 bases, 3 bases remained unmatched. There are 13 residues in the CDR3. CDR3: CARDRGHQETQYF. The CDR3 DNA sequence: TGTGCCAGAGACAGGGGTCACCAAGAGACCCAGTACTTC.

For this clone: One end of the junction is discordant with germline, which a read error may explain. V and J are TRBV27 and TRBJ2-5; TRBD2 agrees at 12 bases. The CDR3 extends over 16 amino acids. CDR1 MNHEY and CDR2 SMNVEV come from the germline V gene (reference sequence). The CDR3 nucleotides are TGTGCCAGCAGTTCCCGGACCCCCTCGGGACTAGCGGGCGATCACTTC. It translates to CASSSRTPSGLAGDHF.